This TCR beta chain comes out of a study of shared clonotypes between healthy human individuals. Study donors comprised healthy, HIV-negative adults devoid of recent acute infection or vaccination. Study results and caveats: Donors were few, which limited the genetic and exposure-history diversity represented.

Once extracted for a subset, genomic DNA was divided evenly among several immunoSEQ plates. Using immunoSEQ multiplex PCR, the repertoire was profiled, and TCRdb retains in-frame clones only, with some absent. Here the sample spans 950,000 to 1,200,000 clones, around 77% being singletons. Germline values: CDR1 MDHEN, CDR2 SYDVKM. CDR3 length: 14 residues. V was shortened by 11 bases and J by 3 bases, with 17 bases between the two germline ends. On this clone: Its antigen is not identified.

This TCR was recovered from a man aged 18 to 29 in good health. Some clones in this sample may be carry-over from other donors' samples. Sequencing input: memory CD4+ T cells from PBMCs. Subset indicated: CD45RA-negative fraction. V usage is TRBV28 and J usage is TRBJ1-5; D not resolved. The CDR3 spells CASLAGLTNQPQHF. DNA for the CDR3: TGTGCCTCCCTGGCAGGCTTAACCAATCAGCCCCAGCATTTT.